This entry lists 27 T cell receptor beta chains sequenced from one sample in a study of shared clonotypes between healthy human individuals. Clones were read by immunoSEQ multiplex PCR, and TCRdb kept only the in-frame ones, dropping some. The table records hundreds of thousands of clones, about three quarters of them present only once. The source material was memory CD4+ T cells sorted from blood. As for subset: CD45RA-negative fraction. These receptors originate from a woman in her twenties or thirties in good health.

This clone was seen only a few times. V gene TRBV7-6 combines with J gene TRBJ1-1; D remains unclear. This CDR3 is 13 amino acids long. Germline CDR1 SGHVS, CDR2 FNYEAQ. V was pared by 5 bases and J by 1 base, with 8 bases between. The CDR3 coding sequence is TGTGCCAGCAGCCCTCAGCCGAACACTGAAGCTTTCTTT. Encoded protein: CASSPQPNTEAFF.

The gene calls are TRBV9 and TRBJ2-5; 10 nucleotides agree with TRBD2. The trim removed 3 bases at V and 5 bases at J, leaving 13 bases unmatched. The CDR3 sequence is 17 residues long. Germline lookup yields CDR1 SGDLS and CDR2 YYNGEE. CDR3 nucleotides: TGTGCCAGCAGCGGCCTCCGCGCTAGCGGGAGTAAGGAGACCCAGTACTTC. This encodes CASSGLRASGSKETQYF.

This clone appeared once. The chain is built from TRBV27 and TRBJ2-5; D remains unclear. V dropped 5 bases and J dropped 5 bases, with 12 bases sitting between them. The CDR3 contains 13 residues. Looked up from germline, CDR1 is MNHEY and CDR2 is SMNVEV (reference sequence). The CDR3 here is CASSQSRIETQYF. The CDR3 DNA sequence: TGTGCCAGCAGTCAGAGTAGAATTGAGACCCAGTACTTC.

This chain joins TRBV28 and TRBJ2-7; weak D call: TRBD2 (6 bases). The ends were cut back, 4 bases at V and 2 bases at J, with 24 bases in the middle. The CDR3 has 18 residues. CDR1 and CDR2 from the germline V gene are MDHEN and SYDVKM. The CDR3 is CASSSEDWGVGITYEQYF. CDR3 DNA: TGTGCCAGCAGTTCTGAGGACTGGGGGGTAGGGATTACCTACGAGCAGTACTTC.

This clone appeared a single time. The genes are TRBV21-1 and TRBJ1-4; the DNA was not used to check the table's D call, TRBD1. TRBV21-1 is recorded as a pseudogene. This CDR3 is built from 19 residues. CDR3 in amino acids: CASSRDPGQKPATNEKLFF. Written as DNA, the CDR3 is TGTGCCAGCAGCAGGGACCCGGGACAGAAACCTGCAACTAATGAAAAACTGTTTTTT.

This chain links TRBV30 with TRBJ1-2, with unresolved D. The CDR3 contains 11 residues. Germline lookup yields CDR1 GTSNPN and CDR2 SVGIG (reference sequence). V was cut by 3 bases and J by 4 bases, with 6 bases left in between. In DNA, the CDR3 is TGTGCCTGGAGGCGGAGCTATGGCTACACCTTC. Translation gives CAWRRSYGYTF.

The chain joins TRBV27 to TRBJ2-7; D perhaps matches TRBD1 (6 bases). In germline, CDR1 is MNHEY, CDR2 SMNVEV (reference sequence). The CDR3 runs to 14 residues. V lost 0 bases to trimming and J lost 3 bases, with 9 bases between them. The CDR3 loop reads CASSLSGGGYEQYF. The CDR3 DNA sequence: TGTGCCAGCAGTTTATCAGGGGGTGGCTACGAGCAGTACTTC.

This clone was seen more than once but under ten times. The chain couples TRBV5-1 to TRBJ1-1; D unresolved. CDR3 length: 14 residues. V was shortened by 3 bases and J by 5 bases, with 14 bases between the two germline ends. From germline, CDR1 is SGHRS and CDR2 YFSETQ. The CDR3 sequence: CASSSKFTETEAFF. The CDR3 DNA reads as TGCGCCAGCAGCTCAAAATTCACCGAGACTGAAGCTTTCTTT.

This clone was detected once. This specimen includes other DNA sequences encoding the same CDR3. J is TRBJ2-3 and V is TRBV5-1; a possible D gene is TRBD2 (5 bases). CDR3 length: 14 residues. Trimming removed 0 bases from V and 2 bases from J, with 7 bases in between. Per the germline V gene, CDR1 is SGHRS and CDR2 is YFSETQ. The CDR3 sequence is CASSLGTHTDTQYF. The CDR3 region has the DNA TGCGCCAGCAGCTTGGGGACTCACACAGATACGCAGTATTTT. The full variable domain, its missing parts supplied by reference TRBV5-1 and TRBJ2-3, is KAGVTQTPRYLIKTRGQQVTLSCSPISGHRSVSWYQQTPGQGLQFLFEYFSETQRNKGNFPGRFSGRQFSNSRSEMNVSTLELGDSALYLCASSLGTHTDTQYFGPGTRLTVL.

The chain uses TRBV7-8 and TRBJ2-7, with a possible D match to TRBD1 (5 bases). This CDR3 spans 12 amino acids. Germline V CDR1 and CDR2: SGHVS, FQNEAQ. Deletions cut 5 bases from V and 10 bases from J, with 15 bases between. The CDR3 DNA follows: TGTGCCAGCAGCCGATTTACAGGAACCCAGTACTTC. As protein: CASSRFTGTQYF. The full variable domain, with the rest looked up from reference TRBV7-8 and TRBJ2-7, is GAGVSQSPRYKVAKRGQDVALRCDPISGHVSLFWYQQALGQGPEFLTYFQNEAQLDKSGLPSDRFFAERPEGSVSTLKIQRTQQEDSAVYLCASSRFTGTQYFGPGTRLTVT.

The genes are TRBV28 and TRBJ1-1; D unclear. V was shortened by 3 bases and J by 0 bases, with 5 bases between the two germline ends. The CDR3 is made up of 13 amino acids. Per the germline V gene, CDR1 is MDHEN and CDR2 is SYDVKM. In nucleotides, the CDR3 is TGTGCCAGCAGTTTGGTGTTGAACACTGAAGCTTTCTTT. The encoded protein is CASSLVLNTEAFF.

V usage is TRBV5-4 and J usage is TRBJ2-3; 14 nucleotides line up with TRBD2. CDR1 and CDR2 from the germline V gene are SGHNT and YYREEE (reference sequence). This CDR3 spans 17 amino acids. Trimming cost V 4 bases and J 4 bases; bases outside gene matches: 8. The CDR3 region is CASSPGLAGERADTQYF. Here the CDR3 DNA reads TGTGCCAGCAGCCCGGGACTAGCGGGAGAGCGGGCAGATACGCAGTATTTT.

In the case of this clone: One end of the junction fails to match germline, which may point to a read error. The chain recombines TRBV18 with TRBJ2-7; D is undetermined. Germline lookup yields CDR1 KGHSH and CDR2 LQKENI. This CDR3 comprises 12 residues. CDR3 amino acids: CASSPQHYEQYF. The CDR3 DNA is TGTGCCAGCTCCCCACAACACTACGAGCAGTACTTC.

This clone was counted a few times. V usage is TRBV11-2 and J usage is TRBJ2-3, with D maybe TRBD1 (5 bases). This CDR3 has 16 amino acids. CDR1 is SGHAT and CDR2 is FQNNGV in the germline V gene. Trimming pared 1 base from V and 4 bases from J, leaving 15 bases between. The CDR3 DNA is TGTGCCAGCAGCTTAGCTTCGACAGTCGCAGCAGATACGCAGTATTTT. Translating gives CASSLASTVAADTQYF.

The J gene is TRBJ1-1, the V gene TRBV10-3, with a tentative D call TRBD1 (5 bases). Germline V gene sequence: CDR1 ENHRY, CDR2 SYGVKD. The CDR3 has 12 amino acids. With 7 bases removed from V and 3 bases from J, the gap between germline ends came to 9 bases. In DNA, the CDR3 is TGTGCCATCAAGGGCAGGGACACTGAAGCTTTCTTT. Amino acid sequence: CAIKGRDTEAFF.

This chain connects TRBV7-9 to TRBJ1-1; 10 positions agree with TRBD1. This CDR3 is built from 15 residues. The trim removed 4 bases at V and 5 bases at J, leaving 7 bases unmatched. Germline values: CDR1 SEHNR, CDR2 FQNEAQ (reference sequence). The CDR3 region is CASSSRQGARTEAFF. The CDR3 DNA reads TGTGCCAGCAGCTCGAGACAGGGGGCGCGGACTGAAGCTTTCTTT.

This clone came up a few times. The chain combines TRBV29-1 with TRBJ2-7; D is ambiguous. Looked up from germline, CDR1 is SQVTM and CDR2 is ANQGSEA. This CDR3 region has 13 residues. V was cut by 5 bases and J by 0 bases, with 11 bases left in between. The CDR3 loop is CSVRKGSSYEQYF. The CDR3 region has the DNA TGCAGCGTTAGGAAGGGCTCCTCCTACGAGCAGTACTTC.

The chain is built from TRBV27 and TRBJ2-3, with 13 bases identical to TRBD2. V was pared by 4 bases and J by 2 bases, with 3 bases of the junction left unmatched. The CDR3 sequence is 16 residues long. CDR1 and CDR2 (germline): MNHEY, SMNVEV (reference sequence). The CDR3 region has the DNA TGTGCCAGCAGTTGGACTAGCGGGGGACTCACAGATACGCAGTATTTT. Translation: CASSWTSGGLTDTQYF.

A single count supports this clone. The chain combines TRBV4-1 with TRBJ1-1, with D possibly being TRBD1 (5 bases). The CDR3 has 18 residues. V was clipped by 4 bases and J by 1 base, with 22 bases between them. Germline-derived CDR1 and CDR2 are MGHRA and YSYEKL. The CDR3 protein is CASSPRTLRAPENTEAFF. CDR3 DNA sequence: TGCGCCAGCAGCCCAAGGACTCTCAGGGCGCCTGAGAACACTGAAGCTTTCTTT.

This sequence joins TRBV20-1 and TRBJ1-1; a possible D gene is TRBD1 (5 bases). CDR3 size: 11 residues. The germline CDR1 and CDR2 sequences are DFQATT and SNEGSKA (reference sequence). Trimming cost V 5 bases and J 10 bases, with 14 bases left between them. The chain's CDR3 is CSAGRDGGAFF. The CDR3 coding sequence is TGCAGTGCTGGCCGGGACGGGGGAGCTTTCTTT.

The chain employs TRBV7-9 and TRBJ2-1; the D gene is possibly TRBD2 (5 bases). The V and J ends lost 4 bases and 5 bases respectively, with 15 bases between them. The CDR3 is made up of 15 amino acids. Germline assignment: CDR1 SEHNR and CDR2 FQNEAQ (reference sequence). CDR3 residues: CASSSSRYGDNEQFF. For the CDR3, the DNA is TGTGCCAGCAGCTCCTCTAGATACGGGGACAATGAGCAGTTCTTC.

CDR3 coding DNA: TGCGCCAGCAGAAACCGTTGGATCACCGGGGAGCTGTTTTTT. Its translation is CASRNRWITGELFF. V gene TRBV10-2 combines with J gene TRBJ2-2; no clear D gene. The CDR3 runs 14 residues. V shed 6 bases and J shed 4 bases, with 12 bases lying between them. The germline V gene has CDR1 WSHSY and CDR2 SAAADI.

This clone came up many times. This chain links TRBV19 with TRBJ2-1; TRBD2 might be the D (5 bases). The CDR3 totals 16 residues. V lost 7 bases and J 9 bases, leaving 25 bases between the germline ends. Germline values: CDR1 LNHDA, CDR2 SQIVND (reference sequence). In DNA form, the CDR3 reads TGTGCCAGTACCTCCAGGCCGGGTGGCGGGTGGGGTGAGCAGTTCTTC. This codes for CASTSRPGGGWGEQFF.

The gene calls are TRBV28 and TRBJ2-7; D uncertain. The CDR3 runs 14 residues. With 2 bases removed from V and 9 bases from J, the gap between germline ends came to 17 bases. Germline V gene lookup returns CDR1 MDHEN and CDR2 SYDVKM. The CDR3 DNA reads as TGTGCCAGCAGTTTAAGGATTTTGCAAGGAGTGCAGTACTTC. Its protein product is CASSLRILQGVQYF.

The chain is built from TRBV11-3 and TRBJ2-5, with D possibly called TRBD1 or TRBD2 (5 bases each). Germline V gene data show CDR1 as SGHNT and CDR2 as YENEEA. Trimming removed 4 bases at V and 5 bases at J, with 20 bases between. The CDR3 extends over 16 amino acids. CDR3 sequence reads: CASSYHGDRLGETQYF. DNA for the CDR3: TGTGCCAGCAGCTACCACGGGGACCGCCTGGGGGAGACCCAGTACTTC. The variable domain in full, with the rest retrieved from reference TRBV11-3 and TRBJ2-5, is EAGVVQSPRYKIIEKKQPVAFWCNPISGHNTLYWYLQNLGQGPELLIRYENEEAVDDSQLPKDRFSAERLKGVDSTLKIQPAELGDSAVYLCASSYHGDRLGETQYFGPGTRLLVL.

The chain is built from TRBV14 and TRBJ2-1; D unclear. V lost 1 base to trimming and J lost 2 bases, with 9 bases between them. The CDR3 is 15 amino acids. CDR1 is SGHDN, CDR2 FVKESK, per germline. The CDR3 DNA is TGTGCCAGCAGCCAAGGTATAACCCCCTACAATGAGCAGTTCTTC. The encoded protein is CASSQGITPYNEQFF.

The chain is built from TRBV18 and TRBJ1-1; 9 nucleotides line up with TRBD1. The length of the CDR3 is 16 residues. V lost 4 bases to trimming and J lost 1 base; unmatched junction nucleotides: 7. From germline, CDR1 is KGHSH and CDR2 LQKENI. CDR3 nucleotide sequence: TGTGCCAGCTCACAACAGGGGGCGTACGAGAACACTGAAGCTTTCTTT. Its translation: CASSQQGAYENTEAFF.